These T cell receptor beta chains were read from a single sample in a study of cytomegalovirus exposure and HLA in healthy donors. Here immunoSEQ multiplex PCR was the method, and the copy in TCRdb shows in-frame clones only, minus some. Of 200,000 to 250,000 clones detected, 83% appear once; the ten largest clones hold 4.5% to 6%. The sample comprised PBMCs. Every receptor here comes from a woman under 30 in good health and CMV-seronegative. CDR3s include the opening cysteine and the closing phenylalanine or tryptophan. The D gene is left open where the match is weak. Rows may omit the clone size; those that give it use once, few, many or a size class.

>.|14|TRBV11-1|.|TRBJ2-7
CASSLAGLSYEQYF
TGTGCCAGCAGCTTAGCGGGACTCTCCTACGAGCAGTACTTC
>.|14|TRBV2|once|TRBJ2-2
CASTGQTNTGELFF
TGTGCCAGCACCGGGCAGACGAACACCGGGGAGCTGTTTTTT
>TRBD1|15|TRBV7-8|.|TRBJ2-7
CASSLSRARGYEQYF
TGTGCCAGCAGCTTAAGTCGGGCCAGGGGGTACGAGCAGTACTTC
>TRBD1|13|TRBV9|.|TRBJ1-5
CASSVDPQGAQHF
TGTGCCAGCAGCGTAGACCCCCAGGGGGCCCAGCATTTT
>.|14|TRBV6-6|medium-sized|TRBJ2-7
CASSPPDGAYEQYF
TGTGCCAGCAGTCCGCCGGACGGTGCCTACGAGCAGTACTTC
>TRBD2|15|TRBV7-2|.|TRBJ2-1
CASSREALRGDEQFF
TGTGCCAGCAGCCGGGAGGCCCTGCGTGGCGATGAGCAGTTCTTC
>.|15|TRBV5-6|.|TRBJ2-3
CASSFYGQKPDTQYF
TGTGCCAGCAGCTTTTACGGACAGAAGCCAGATACGCAGTATTTT
>.|12|TRBV29-1|few|TRBJ1-5
CSVVGVNQPQHF
TGCAGCGTTGTAGGGGTCAATCAGCCCCAGCATTTT
>.|15|TRBV13|.|TRBJ2-1
CASLQGSPHYNEQFF
TGTGCCAGCCTCCAGGGGAGTCCCCATTACAATGAGCAGTTCTTC
>TRBD1|16|TRBV7-2|.|TRBJ1-4
CASSLAPGQFNEKLFF
TGTGCCAGCAGCTTAGCCCCGGGACAGTTCAATGAAAAACTGTTTTTT
>TRBD1|15|TRBV5-4|.|TRBJ2-7
CASSLPGQGAYEQYF
TGTGCCAGCAGCTTGCCGGGGCAGGGGGCCTACGAGCAGTACTTC
>TRBD2|15|TRBV6-1|many|TRBJ2-7
CASSGGERETNEQYF
TGTGCCAGCAGTGGAGGGGAGCGGGAGACGAACGAGCAGTACTTC
>.|14|TRBV7-2|.|TRBJ2-3
CASSLAKSVDTQYF
TGTGCCAGCAGCTTAGCCAAGAGTGTGGATACGCAGTATTTT
>.|16|TRBV2|.|TRBJ2-6
CASSDVRKSGANVLTF
TGTGCCAGCAGTGATGTTAGGAAATCTGGGGCCAACGTCCTGACTTTC
>.|14|TRBV4-1|.|TRBJ2-5
CASSRTEMRETQYF
TGCGCCAGCAGCCGGACAGAGATGCGGGAGACCCAGTACTTC
>TRBD1|15|TRBV9|.|TRBJ2-1
CASSSRDRGNYEQFF
TGTGCCAGCAGCTCCCGGGACAGGGGTAACTATGAGCAGTTCTTC
>.|19|TRBV27|.|TRBJ2-7
CASSLSRRRSTEGPYEQYF
TGTGCCAGCAGTTTATCACGCAGGAGGTCGACGGAGGGTCCCTACGAGCAGTACTTC
>.|13|TRBV30|.|TRBJ2-7
CAWSVQNSYEQYF
TGTGCCTGGAGTGTTCAGAACTCCTACGAGCAGTACTTC
>TRBD1|16|TRBV9|.|TRBJ1-2
CASSVDWDRGGYGYTF
TGTGCCAGCAGCGTGGACTGGGACAGGGGAGGCTATGGCTACACCTTC
>TRBD2|17|TRBV7-2|.|TRBJ2-7
CASSLAGLADSSYEQYF
TGTGCCAGCAGCTTAGCAGGACTAGCGGATAGCTCCTACGAGCAGTACTTC
>TRBD1|14|TRBV28|.|TRBJ2-7
CASRAAGTAYEQYF
TGTGCCAGCAGAGCAGCCGGGACAGCCTACGAGCAGTACTTC
>TRBD1|17|TRBV5-1|.|TRBJ1-1
CASSARQGPALNTEAFF
TGCGCCAGCAGCGCGCGACAGGGGCCTGCATTGAACACTGAAGCTTTCTTT
>TRBD1|14|TRBV19|.|TRBJ1-2
CASSRGQGAGGYTF
TGTGCCAGTAGTAGAGGACAGGGGGCTGGTGGCTACACCTTC
>.|16|TRBV6-5|.|TRBJ2-3
CASSYTNRASTDTQYF
TGTGCCAGCAGCTACACTAACAGGGCGAGCACAGATACGCAGTATTTT
>.|14|TRBV6-1|.|TRBJ2-5
CASSAYRDQETQYF
TGTGCCAGCAGTGCCTACAGGGACCAAGAGACCCAGTACTTC
>TRBD1|16|TRBV7-3|.|TRBJ1-6
CASSLTAGTGGSPLHF
TGTGCCAGCAGCTTAACGGCCGGGACAGGAGGATCACCCCTCCACTTT